This TCR beta chain is from a study of T cells in Graves' hyperthyroidism and ophthalmopathy. Ophthalmopathy patients showed a Clinical Activity Score of at least 3, NOSPECS grade of at least 4 and duration under 3 months. Exclusion of a patient resulted from uncontrolled infection, other autoimmune disease, pregnancy or lactation. Regions amplified from RNA transcripts were the TCR beta CDR3 regions. When the TCR CDR3 underwent first-round RT-PCR, the HTBI primer set was used. TCRdb processed the multiplex PCR reads anew with MiXCR; each CDR3 protein has one entry. The data show about 600,000 distinct CDR3 sequences, with approximately 15% seen just once and roughly 7% held by the top ten. This clonotype was seen repeatedly, ten times or more. CDR1 SEHNR and CDR2 FQNEAQ come from the germline V gene (reference sequence). CDR3 length: 15 amino acids. V shed 0 bases and J 3 bases; nucleotides not matched to a gene: 3.

The sequence came from a woman younger than 30 with Graves' ophthalmopathy. The sequenced sample was blood. The chain employs TRBV7-9 and TRBJ2-7; TRBD2 matches 9 bases. For the CDR3, the DNA is TGTGCCAGCAGCTTAGCGGCTAGCGGGGACTACGAGCAGTACTTC. Amino acids: CASSLAASGDYEQYF.